What follows are 2 T cell receptor beta chains derived from one specimen sequenced in a study of blood T cell repertoires in COVID-19. The assay was immunoSEQ multiplex PCR, and TCRdb's table has in-frame clones only and misses some. The data contain about 200,000 clones, 85% of them singletons. The sequenced sample consisted of peripheral blood. All receptors derive from a man aged 55-75 years with COVID-19, enrolled during active disease.

The rearrangement joins TRBV15 to TRBJ2-3, with a tentative D call TRBD2 (6 bases). With 3 bases removed from V and 0 bases from J, the gap between germline ends came to 13 bases. Germline V lookup: CDR1 LNHNV, CDR2 YYDKDF (reference sequence). The CDR3 contains 16 residues. Here the CDR3 DNA reads TGTGCCACCAGCAGGTGGAGGGGTACTAGCACAGATACGCAGTATTTT. Translated, it gives CATSRWRGTSTDTQYF.

The chain links TRBV15 to TRBJ2-7; 7 bases align to TRBD2. The length of the CDR3 is 12 residues. Trimming cost V 4 bases and J 5 bases; bases outside gene matches: 2. From germline, CDR1 is LNHNV and CDR2 YYDKDF (reference sequence). CDR3 in amino acids: CATSKGGNEQYF. In nucleotides, the CDR3 is TGTGCCACCAGCAAGGGAGGGAACGAGCAGTACTTC.